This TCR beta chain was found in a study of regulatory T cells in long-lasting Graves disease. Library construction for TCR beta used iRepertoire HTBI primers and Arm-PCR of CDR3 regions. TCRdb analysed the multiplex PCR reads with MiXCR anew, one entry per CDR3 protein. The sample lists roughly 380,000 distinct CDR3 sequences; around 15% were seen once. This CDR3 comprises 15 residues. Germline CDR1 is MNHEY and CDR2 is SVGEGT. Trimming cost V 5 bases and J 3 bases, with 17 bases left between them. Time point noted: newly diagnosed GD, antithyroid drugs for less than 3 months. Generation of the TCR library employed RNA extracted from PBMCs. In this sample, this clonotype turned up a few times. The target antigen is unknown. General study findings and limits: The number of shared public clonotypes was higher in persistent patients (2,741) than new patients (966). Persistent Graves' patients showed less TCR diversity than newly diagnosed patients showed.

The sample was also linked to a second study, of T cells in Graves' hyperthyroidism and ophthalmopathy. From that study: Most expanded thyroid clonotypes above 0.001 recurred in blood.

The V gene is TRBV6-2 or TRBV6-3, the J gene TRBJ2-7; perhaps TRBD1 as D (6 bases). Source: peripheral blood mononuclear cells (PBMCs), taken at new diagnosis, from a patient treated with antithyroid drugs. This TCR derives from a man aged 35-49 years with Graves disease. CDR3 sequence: CASSERSTGYYEQYF. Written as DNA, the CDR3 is TGTGCCAGCAGTGAAAGGTCGACAGGATACTACGAGCAGTACTTC.